The 13 T cell receptor beta chains given below trace back to one sample, sequenced in a study of blood T cell repertoires in COVID-19. The repertoire was sequenced with immunoSEQ multiplex PCR; TCRdb's copy has only in-frame clones and lacks some. Of some 150,000 clones listed, around 83% are singletons. The sample consisted of peripheral blood. These receptors all come from an older woman with COVID-19, enrolled during active disease.

The gene calls are TRBV7-9 and TRBJ1-6; possible D gene TRBD1, 6 bases. The CDR3 has 15 amino acids. The V gene lost 5 bases and the J gene lost 7 bases, with 15 bases spanning the gap. CDR1 and CDR2 from the germline V gene are SEHNR and FQNEAQ (reference sequence). The CDR3 loop is CASSRWDTVNSPLHF. The CDR3 DNA follows: TGTGCCAGCAGCCGTTGGGACACCGTCAATTCACCCCTCCACTTT.

V is TRBV3-1 (or the pseudogene TRBV3-2) and J is TRBJ1-1; a weak D match, TRBD1 (6 bases). CDR1 is LGHDT, CDR2 YNNKEL, per germline (reference sequence). CDR3 length: 15 residues. V was clipped by 4 bases and J by 10 bases, with 22 bases between them. The CDR3 DNA reads as TGTGCCAGCAGCCCCAAGGATGGGATAACAGGGCGAGCTTTCTTT. Protein sequence: CASSPKDGITGRAFF.

This chain joins TRBV2 and TRBJ2-2, with TRBD1 identical over 7 bases. From germline, CDR1 is SNHLY and CDR2 FYNNEI. Trimming at V came to 6 bases and at J to 1 base, leaving 5 bases not matched to a gene. This CDR3 is 15 amino acids long. The CDR3 is CASRNQGVNTGELFF. Here the CDR3 DNA reads TGTGCCAGCAGAAACCAGGGGGTGAACACCGGGGAGCTGTTTTTT.

This clone was observed a single time. V gene TRBV12-5 combines with J gene TRBJ2-4, with TRBD1 matching 8 bases. Losses at the gene ends were 3 bases for V and 0 bases for J; bases not matched to a gene: 10. CDR3 length: 18 amino acids. CDR1 is LGHNT and CDR2 is FRNRAP in the germline V gene. The CDR3 DNA reads as TGTGCTAGTGGTTTCGCGGCAGGGGGCGTCTTAGCCAAAAACATTCAGTACTTC. Amino acids: CASGFAAGGVLAKNIQYF. Based on the CDR3 plus reference TRBV12-5 and TRBJ2-4, the full variable domain is DARVTQTPRHKVTEMGQEVTMRCQPILGHNTVFWYRQTMMQGLELLAYFRNRAPLDDSGMPKDRFSAEMPDATLATLKIQPSEPRDSAVYFCASGFAAGGVLAKNIQYFGAGTRLSVL.

The chain uses TRBV18 and TRBJ1-4; 10 positions agree with TRBD1. Germline CDR1 reads KGHSH; CDR2 reads LQKENI. This CDR3 is 17 amino acids long. Trimming cost V 3 bases and J 0 bases; bases outside gene matches: 4. The CDR3 region is CASSPGQGPTTNEKLFF. For the CDR3, the DNA is TGTGCCAGCTCACCGGGACAGGGGCCCACAACTAATGAAAAACTGTTTTTT.

Here the CDR3 reads CASSLAEAGYSSGYTF. The CDR3 DNA follows: TGCGCCAGCAGCTTGGCCGAGGCAGGGTATTCGAGTGGCTACACCTTC. The chain has TRBV5-1 and TRBJ1-2; D may be TRBD1 (5 bases). V was shortened by 0 bases and J by 7 bases, with 19 bases between the two germline ends. This CDR3 region has 16 residues. Germline V gene lookup returns CDR1 SGHRS and CDR2 YFSETQ.

This rearrangement joins TRBV2 to TRBJ1-3; D not certain. Germline assignment: CDR1 SNHLY and CDR2 FYNNEI. The CDR3 sequence is 10 residues long. Trimming pared 10 bases from V and 3 bases from J, leaving 4 bases between. The CDR3 DNA sequence: TGTGCCACGGGTGGAAACACCATATATTTT. This sequence encodes CATGGNTIYF. The whole variable domain, filled in from reference TRBV2 and TRBJ1-3, reads EPEVTQTPSHQVTQMGQEVILRCVPISNHLYFYWYRQILGQKVEFLVSFYNNEISEKSEIFDDQFSVERPDGSNFTLKIRSTKLEDSAMYFCATGGNTIYFGEGSWLTVV.

This clone was picked up one time. The J gene is TRBJ1-1, the V gene TRBV10-3; tentative D call: TRBD1 (5 bases). Trimming took off 6 bases at V and 1 base at J, with 15 bases between the two ends. Germline V gives CDR1 ENHRY, CDR2 SYGVKD. The CDR3 is made up of 15 amino acids. The CDR3, as DNA: TGTGCCATCAGGTTCGGGCAGGGAGGGAACACTGAAGCTTTCTTT. Translating it yields CAIRFGQGGNTEAFF.

The count of this clone is one. The V and J genes are TRBV5-6 and TRBJ1-2; possibly TRBD1 for D (6 bases). Per the germline V gene, CDR1 is SGHDT and CDR2 is YYEEEE. The CDR3 runs to 15 residues. The V end lost 1 base, the J end lost 7 bases, and 17 bases lay between the germline ends. The CDR3 loop reads CASSLNLGGASGYTF. CDR3 DNA sequence: TGTGCCAGCAGCTTGAATTTAGGGGGGGCCTCTGGCTACACCTTC.

The chain recombines TRBV7-3 with TRBJ2-2; D possibly corresponds to TRBD2 (5 bases). Trimming took 5 bases from V and 1 from J, leaving 5 bases between them. The CDR3 is 13 residues long. Looked up from germline, CDR1 is SGHTA and CDR2 is FQGTGA. DNA for the CDR3: TGTGCCAGCAGCCGGGGGAACACCGGGGAGCTGTTTTTT. Translated, it gives CASSRGNTGELFF.

This chain uses TRBV7-6 with TRBJ2-3; maybe TRBD1 (7 bases). The ends were cut back, 5 bases at V and 6 bases at J, with 15 bases in the middle. The CDR3 has 14 amino acids. In germline, CDR1 is SGHVS, CDR2 FNYEAQ. CDR3 nucleotides: TGTGCCAGCAGCGTATCGACAGGGAGGGATACGCAGTATTTT. Amino acids: CASSVSTGRDTQYF.

This clone has a handful of counts. J is TRBJ2-5 and V is TRBV11-2, with 8 nucleotides matching TRBD1. The V gene's germline CDR1 is SGHAT and CDR2 FQNNGV. The CDR3 runs to 16 residues. Trimming removed 5 bases from V and 5 bases from J; junction bases left unmatched: 13. As DNA, the CDR3 is TGTGCCAGCAGCGTCCACCGGGACAGGCGAGGGGAGACCCAGTACTTC. This codes for CASSVHRDRRGETQYF.

The J gene is TRBJ2-7, the V gene TRBV27; 13 positions match TRBD2. There are 15 residues in the CDR3. Losses at the gene ends were 2 bases for V and 6 bases for J; bases not matched to a gene: 4. The germline V gene encodes CDR1 MNHEY and CDR2 SMNVEV (reference sequence). The CDR3 sequence: CASSLGTSGITEQYF. CDR3 bases: TGTGCCAGCAGTTTAGGGACTAGCGGGATCACCGAGCAGTACTTC.